These T cell receptor beta chains were read from a single sample in a study of response to subunit inactivated influenza vaccine. Via MiXCR, TCRdb re-called the RT-PCR reads, giving one row per CDR3 protein. This repertoire shows fewer than 550,000 distinct CDR3 sequences, about 25% found once; its top ten account for about 1.9%. The sample consisted of CD4+ T cells sorted from PBMCs, taken about 5 days after vaccination. These receptors were obtained from a man aged 45 to 65 who received an inactivated influenza vaccine. The CDR3 runs from the conserved cysteine through the conserved F or W. A D gene is named only where the DNA matches it firmly. Only some rows state a clone size, as once, few, many or a class for expanded clones.

v_gene	abundance	d_gene	j_gene	CDR3nt	CDR3aa
TRBV20-1	few	TRBD2	TRBJ2-3	TGCAGTGCTAGAGAGCGGGCGGGAGGTGATTGGCGCACAGATACGCAGTATTTT	CSARERAGGDWRTDTQYF
TRBV7-8	.	.	TRBJ1-1	TGTGCCAGCAGCTGGAGCCTGGGGTCGAACACTGAAGCTTTCTTT	CASSWSLGSNTEAFF
TRBV5-6	once	TRBD2	TRBJ2-3	TGTGCCAGCAGCGGCCTGTATGCTAGCGGGAGCACAGATACGCAGTATTTT	CASSGLYASGSTDTQYF
TRBV12-3/TRBV12-4	few	.	TRBJ2-7	TGTGCCAGCACCCCCGGGACACCTCCTGGGTACTTC	CASTPGTPPGYF
TRBV9	.	TRBD1	TRBJ2-7	TGTGCCAGCAGCACAGGACAGGGGGCAGGGTACGAGCAGTACTTC	CASSTGQGAGYEQYF
TRBV5-1	few	TRBD2	TRBJ2-7	TGCGTGCGGGGGGTTCCTTCCTACGAGCAGTACTTC	CVRGVPSYEQYF
TRBV12-3/TRBV12-4	.	.	TRBJ2-1	TGTGCCAGCAGGGTCGGGACAACTTACAATGAGCAGTTCTTC	CASRVGTTYNEQFF
TRBV7-8	.	.	TRBJ2-1	TGTGCCAGCAGCTGGCGTTTCGGGGGAACGAATGAGCAGTTCTTC	CASSWRFGGTNEQFF
TRBV25-1	.	.	TRBJ2-3	TGTGCCAGCAGTAAATATTCTAGCACAGATACGCAGTATTTT	CASSKYSSTDTQYF
TRBV20-1	few	.	TRBJ2-1	TGCAGTGCCCTAGGGCGGTCCTACAATGAGCAGTTCTTC	CSALGRSYNEQFF
TRBV29-1	.	TRBD2	TRBJ2-7	TGCAGCGTTGAAGAAACTAGCGGGAATGTCTACGAGCAGTACTTC	CSVEETSGNVYEQYF
TRBV6-5	.	.	TRBJ2-1	TGTGCCAGCAGTTACACTAAGGGTGAGCAGTTCTTC	CASSYTKGEQFF
TRBV11-2	once	.	TRBJ2-6	TGTGCCAGCAATCAAGGGGTGGATGGGGGCTCTGGGGCCAACGTCCTGACTTTC	CASNQGVDGGSGANVLTF
TRBV11-2	few	.	TRBJ2-3	TGTGCCAGCAGCCCCCTTAAAGGCCCCCGGGACAGCACAGATACGCAGTATTTT	CASSPLKGPRDSTDTQYF
TRBV12-3/TRBV12-4	.	TRBD1	TRBJ2-7	TGTGCCAGCAGCGGGGACAGGTTCCCCTACGAGCAGTACTTC	CASSGDRFPYEQYF
TRBV27	.	.	TRBJ2-1	TGTGCCAGCCGGGGCATAGGGAATGAGCAGTTCTTC	CASRGIGNEQFF
TRBV29-1	.	TRBD1	TRBJ2-4	TGCAGCGGGACAGGGTCGGAAAACATTCAGTACTTC	CSGTGSENIQYF
TRBV7-2	.	.	TRBJ1-4	TGTGCCAGCAGCCTCGACCTGTCTAATGAAAAACTGTTTTTT	CASSLDLSNEKLFF
TRBV12-3/TRBV12-4	many	TRBD1	TRBJ1-2	TGTGCCAGCATTCGGACAGGTTCCTTCTATGGCTACACCTTC	CASIRTGSFYGYTF
TRBV4-2	few	.	TRBJ2-7	TGTGCCAGCAGCCAGGGGTTATATTCCTACGAGCAGTACTTC	CASSQGLYSYEQYF
TRBV5-1	few	.	TRBJ2-1	TGCGCCAGCAGCTCCCCGGGAATCTCCTACAATGAGCAGTTCTTC	CASSSPGISYNEQFF
TRBV29-1	few	.	TRBJ2-7	TGCAGCGTTTATGGGGGGTTTGACAACGAGCAGTACTTC	CSVYGGFDNEQYF
TRBV20-1	few	TRBD2	TRBJ2-1	TGCAGTGCTTCCCAGACTAGCGGTGCCTACAATGAGCAGTTCTTC	CSASQTSGAYNEQFF
TRBV20-1	few	TRBD2	TRBJ2-7	TGCAGTGCTACCCTAGCGGGAGCCCCCTCCTACGAGCAGTACTTC	CSATLAGAPSYEQYF
TRBV5-1	.	TRBD2	TRBJ2-5	TGCGCCAGCAGCTTGATCCCTAGCGGGGGGGCGGAGACCCAGTACTTC	CASSLIPSGGAETQYF
TRBV11-1	.	TRBD2	TRBJ2-1	TGTGCCAGCAGCTTAGGACTAGCGGGGGAAAATGAGCAGTTCTTC	CASSLGLAGENEQFF
TRBV5-1	.	.	TRBJ1-2	TGCGCCAGCAGCTTGGCCGGAGGGGGTGACTACACCTTC	CASSLAGGGDYTF
TRBV7-9	.	.	TRBJ2-7	TGTGCCAGCAGCTATTCCAAGGGCGGCGAGCAGTACTTC	CASSYSKGGEQYF
TRBV20-1	many	.	TRBJ1-6	TGCAGTGCTAGAGTTTCGGGGGGAGATTCACCCCTCCACTTT	CSARVSGGDSPLHF